This TCR beta chain emerged from a study of beta chain features in type 1 diabetes. After removal of 10 bases from V and 2 bases from J, the junction contained 7 bases not matched to a gene. CDR3 size: 14 residues. Germline CDR1 SNHLY, CDR2 FYNNEI. What was sequenced were expressed TCRB transcripts, since all of the isolated RNA had been reverse transcribed. The table came from immunoSEQ multiplex PCR; TCRdb's copy has only in-frame clones and leaves some out. The data hold more than 150,000 clones, with 13% observed a single time. The chain has TRBV2 and TRBJ2-4; TRBD1 matches at 8 bases. This clonotype was sampled from a woman under 30 in good health. Sequencing was carried out using central memory CD4+ T cells from blood. The CDR3 DNA reads TGTGCCACCGGACAGGGAAGAACCAAAAACATTCAGTACTTC. The encoded protein is CATGQGRTKNIQYF.